A single sample gave rise to the 2 T cell receptor beta chains below, sequenced in a study of blood T cell repertoires in COVID-19. Method: immunoSEQ multiplex PCR; TCRdb's copy keeps in-frame clones and lacks some. The data show nearly 200,000 clones, about 88% seen once. The sequenced sample was peripheral blood. Receptor source: a woman aged 40 to 50 who had recovered from COVID-19.

As DNA, the CDR3 is TGTGCCTGGAGTGTAGAGGGTACGACAGGGGTAGGATGGGAGACCCAGTACTTC. Translating it yields CAWSVEGTTGVGWETQYF. V gene TRBV30 combines with J gene TRBJ2-5, with 8 nucleotides matching TRBD1. CDR3 length equals 18 residues. Trimming took 0 bases from V and 5 from J; bases not matched to a gene: 17. Looked up from germline, CDR1 is GTSNPN and CDR2 is SVGIG (reference sequence).

The chain joins TRBV4-2 to TRBJ2-7, with D perhaps matching TRBD2 (6 bases). Germline CDR1 LGHNA, CDR2 YNFKEQ. Trimming took 1 base from V and 9 from J, leaving 10 bases between them. The CDR3 is 12 amino acids. The CDR3 DNA reads as TGTGCCAGCAGCCAAGCGGGGGTTGGGCAGTACTTC. Protein: CASSQAGVGQYF.